This T cell receptor beta chain was identified during a study of T cells in narcolepsy. The overall study: Donors had narcolepsy type 1 or type 2, or were healthy controls.

A note on this clone: Its antigen is unidentified.

The germline gives CDR1 MNHEY, CDR2 SVGAGI. V was trimmed by 3 bases and J by 3 bases, leaving 5 bases between them. There are 13 residues in the CDR3. Overall study findings and caveats: Reportedly, autoreactive clonotypes were serially detected in patients' blood but not controls'. Autoreactive HCRT-specific and TRIB2-specific clonotypes were marked in same-patient CSF-versus-blood CD4+ comparisons.

Data came from immunoSEQ multiplex PCR; TCRdb stores just in-frame clones and leaves some out. Seen here are roughly 20,000 clones, about 81% observed once, and the top ten hold approximately 3.9%. The V call is TRBV6-5, the J call TRBJ1-4; D ambiguous. This clonotype was sampled from a human donor in good health. The sequencing sample was made of memory (CD45RA-) CD4+ T cells from blood. The CDR3 loop is CASSYRPNEKLFF. The CDR3 bases are TGTGCCAGCAGTTATCGTCCTAATGAAAAACTGTTTTTT.